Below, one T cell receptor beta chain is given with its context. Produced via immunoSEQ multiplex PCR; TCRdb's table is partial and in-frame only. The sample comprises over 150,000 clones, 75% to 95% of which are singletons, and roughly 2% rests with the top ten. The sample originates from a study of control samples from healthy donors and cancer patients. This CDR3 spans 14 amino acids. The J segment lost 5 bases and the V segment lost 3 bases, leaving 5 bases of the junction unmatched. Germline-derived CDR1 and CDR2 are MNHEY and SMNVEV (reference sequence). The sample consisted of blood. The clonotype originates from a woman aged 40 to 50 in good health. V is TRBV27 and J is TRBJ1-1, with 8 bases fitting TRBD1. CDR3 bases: TGTGCCAGCAGTTTTCAGGGGGCGCCTACTGAAGCTTTCTTT. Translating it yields CASSFQGAPTEAFF.